What follows are 29 T cell receptor beta chains derived from one specimen sequenced in a study of T cells in Graves' hyperthyroidism and ophthalmopathy. Amplification targeted TCR beta CDR3 regions from RNA transcripts. During a first-round RT-PCR of the TCR CDR3, the HTBI primer set was used. From the multiplex PCR reads, TCRdb called clonotypes with MiXCR, one entry per CDR3 protein. The sample records around 600,000 distinct CDR3 sequences, roughly 15% being singletons. Material for sequencing was blood. The receptors come from a woman aged 50 to 60 with Graves' ophthalmopathy.

A remark on this clonotype: Relative to the germline gene, one junction end is altered; a read error may explain this. The V and J genes are TRBV7-9 and TRBJ2-5; 8 nucleotides match TRBD2. This CDR3 has 15 amino acids. Germline CDR1 is SEHNR and CDR2 is FQNEAQ (reference sequence). The chain's CDR3 is CAGSFPLAGQETQYF. The CDR3, as DNA: TGTGCCGGCAGCTTCCCCCTAGCGGGTCAAGAGACCCAGTACTTC.

The gene calls are TRBV19 and TRBJ2-2; no definite D call. The ends were cut back, 8 bases at V and 0 bases at J, with 13 bases in the middle. Germline-derived CDR1 and CDR2 are LNHDA and SQIVND (reference sequence). This CDR3 comprises 15 residues. Written as DNA, the CDR3 is TGTGCCAGTTCCCGTGGGCACTCGAACACCGGGGAGCTGTTTTTT. Protein sequence: CASSRGHSNTGELFF. Filled out from reference TRBV19 and TRBJ2-2, the complete variable domain reads DGGITQSPKYLFRKEGQNVTLSCEQNLNHDAMYWYRQDPGQGLRLIYYSQIVNDFQKGDIAEGYSVSREKKESFPLTVTSAQKNPTAFYLCASSRGHSNTGELFFGEGSRLTVL.

This clonotype was observed a handful of times. This chain uses TRBV19 with TRBJ1-2, with no clear D. Trimming left V 3 bases short and J 2 bases short, with 13 bases between. Germline V CDR1 and CDR2: LNHDA, SQIVND (reference sequence). The CDR3 has 15 residues. The CDR3 loop is CASSIEIGPNYGYTF. The CDR3 bases are TGTGCCAGTAGTATTGAAATTGGGCCGAACTATGGCTACACCTTC.

This clonotype showed up just a few times. The V call is TRBV12-3 or TRBV12-4, the J call TRBJ2-1; TRBD2 matches 9 bases. The CDR3 spans 15 residues. With 8 bases clipped from V and 7 bases from J, the junction kept 12 bases outside the gene matches. This CDR3 reads CASGTGTSLPNEQFF. The CDR3 DNA is TGTGCCAGCGGAACCGGGACTAGCCTACCTAATGAGCAGTTCTTC.

The chain recombines TRBV6-9 with TRBJ2-3; 8 bases map to TRBD1. The CDR3 totals 11 residues. The germline CDR1 and CDR2 sequences are MNHGY and SVAAGI. The junction had 4 bases not matched to a gene; V was cut back by 6 bases and J by 11 bases. The CDR3 bases are TGTGCCAGCAGCTATACAGGGGGGCAGTATTTT. It translates to CASSYTGGQYF.

This clonotype was observed at least ten times. The chain has TRBV24-1 and TRBJ2-3; the match to TRBD2 covers 10 bases. CDR1 KGHDR and CDR2 SFDVKD come from the germline V gene. The CDR3 is 16 amino acids. V shed 3 bases and J 2 bases; nucleotides not matched to a gene: 4. The CDR3 DNA sequence: TGTGCCACCAGTGATCGGACTAGCGGAAACACAGATACGCAGTATTTT. Its translation is CATSDRTSGNTDTQYF.

The chain couples TRBV6-2 or TRBV6-3 to TRBJ2-2; D unresolved. CDR1 and CDR2 from the germline V gene are MNHEY and SVGEGT. The CDR3 loop spans 13 amino acids. Trimming removed 2 bases at V and 6 bases at J, with 7 bases between. CDR3 in DNA: TGTGCCAGCAGTTACCTCGATTCCGGGGAGCTGTTTTTT. As protein: CASSYLDSGELFF.

This clonotype appeared many times. The genes are TRBV6-1 and TRBJ1-1; no reliable D call. The CDR3 is 11 amino acids. The V end lost 7 bases, the J end lost 11 bases, and 14 bases lay between the germline ends. Germline loops: CDR1 MNHNS, CDR2 SASEGT. The CDR3 bases are TGTGCCAGCACCGAATTTGTAGCGGCTTTCTTT. This sequence encodes CASTEFVAAFF.

J is TRBJ1-2 and V is TRBV19; maybe TRBD1 (6 bases). V was cut by 6 bases and J by 4 bases, with 18 bases left in between. The length of the CDR3 is 15 residues. The germline V gene has CDR1 LNHDA and CDR2 SQIVND (reference sequence). The CDR3 DNA reads TGTGCCAGTAGCCCTACCTCCACAGGGATCTATGGCTACACCTTC. This gives the protein CASSPTSTGIYGYTF.

This chain connects TRBV7-9 to TRBJ2-1, with no clear D. V lost 5 bases, J lost 0 bases, and 14 bases lay in between. The CDR3 is made up of 16 amino acids. The germline gives CDR1 SEHNR, CDR2 FQNEAQ (reference sequence). The CDR3 reads CASSPPYPSSYNEQFF. The CDR3 DNA follows: TGTGCCAGCAGCCCCCCCTACCCGAGCTCCTACAATGAGCAGTTCTTC.

At least ten counts were recorded for this clonotype. The genes are TRBV2 and TRBJ2-7; a weak D match, TRBD1 (6 bases). The CDR3 is made up of 14 amino acids. The V gene's germline CDR1 is SNHLY and CDR2 FYNNEI. V lost 4 bases and J 7 bases, leaving 17 bases between the germline ends. For the CDR3, the DNA is TGTGCCAGCAGTGTCGGCAGGGGAAGAGGGGAGCAGTACTTC. Encoded protein: CASSVGRGRGEQYF.

This clonotype was recorded a few times. This chain joins TRBV6-5 and TRBJ2-2; 8 bases are a match to TRBD2. Germline assignment: CDR1 MNHEY and CDR2 SVGAGI. Trimming at V came to 2 bases and at J to 6 bases, leaving 5 bases not matched to a gene. The CDR3 is made up of 15 amino acids. This CDR3 reads CASSYSLAGPGELFF. The CDR3 coding sequence is TGTGCCAGCAGTTACAGTCTAGCGGGTCCCGGGGAGCTGTTTTTT.

V usage is TRBV7-9 and J usage is TRBJ2-5, with D possibly being TRBD1 (5 bases). The germline V and J ends were trimmed by 4 bases and 7 bases, with 7 bases remaining between them. CDR3 size: 11 residues. Germline values: CDR1 SEHNR, CDR2 FQNEAQ (reference sequence). The DNA for the CDR3 is TGTGCCAGCAGCTCAGGGTCGACCCAGTACTTC. This sequence encodes CASSSGSTQYF. Complete variable domain (other parts from reference TRBV7-9 and TRBJ2-5): DTGVSQNPRHKITKRGQNVTFRCDPISEHNRLYWYRQTLGQGPEFLTYFQNEAQLEKSRLLSDRFSAERPKGSFSTLEIQRTEQGDSAMYLCASSSGSTQYFGPGTRLLVL.

This clonotype was seen repeatedly, ten times or more. V gene TRBV7-2 combines with J gene TRBJ2-7; no clear D gene. Germline lookup yields CDR1 SGHTA and CDR2 FQGNSA. V lost 5 bases and J 4 bases, leaving 6 bases between the germline ends. The CDR3 covers 11 residues. The CDR3 reads CASSARYEQYF. CDR3 DNA: TGTGCCAGCAGCGCCCGATACGAGCAGTACTTC.

This clonotype occurred a few times. The gene calls are TRBV6-2 or TRBV6-3 and TRBJ2-1, with D perhaps TRBD1 or TRBD2 (5 bases each). This CDR3 is 13 amino acids long. The germline gives CDR1 MNHEY, CDR2 SVGEGT. Deletions cut 6 bases from V and 8 bases from J, with 14 bases between. CDR3 loop: CASSPREGDEQFF. The DNA for the CDR3 is TGTGCCAGCAGCCCCCGGGAAGGGGATGAGCAGTTCTTC.

This clonotype was counted many times. This chain uses TRBV27 with TRBJ2-1, with a tentative D call TRBD2 (6 bases). V gave up 4 bases and J gave up 6 bases, with 19 bases separating them. Germline V gene lookup returns CDR1 MNHEY and CDR2 SMNVEV (reference sequence). The CDR3 has 16 amino acids. The CDR3: CASSSPSLGTPNEQFF. DNA of the CDR3: TGTGCCAGCAGTTCTCCTTCACTCGGGACTCCCAATGAGCAGTTCTTC.

J is TRBJ2-7 and V is TRBV3-1; 8 bases align to TRBD1. This CDR3 comprises 15 residues. Germline V lookup: CDR1 LGHDT, CDR2 YNNKEL (reference sequence). With 2 bases clipped from V and 3 bases from J, the junction kept 6 bases outside the gene matches. Written as DNA, the CDR3 is TGTGCCAGCAGCCAAAGAACCGGGACAGGCTACGAGCAGTACTTC. It encodes CASSQRTGTGYEQYF.

In its sample, this clonotype was seen a few times. The chain is built from TRBV5-8 and TRBJ2-1; 7 bases map to TRBD2. The CDR3 is 17 residues long. CDR1 and CDR2 (germline): SGHTS, YDEGEE. V was clipped by 4 bases and J by 1 base; unmatched bases: 11. Here the CDR3 DNA reads TGTGCCAGCAGCCCTAAACCAAAGCGGGGATCCTACAATGAGCAGTTCTTC. Translated, it gives CASSPKPKRGSYNEQFF.

The sample holds many counts of this clonotype. The chain carries TRBV5-1 and TRBJ2-1; D gene unclear. This CDR3 is built from 15 residues. In germline, CDR1 is SGHRS, CDR2 YFSETQ. V was pared by 4 bases and J by 0 bases, with 11 bases between. CDR3 amino acids: CASSIESGSYNEQFF. CDR3 nucleotide sequence: TGCGCCAGCAGCATCGAGAGTGGCTCCTACAATGAGCAGTTCTTC.

This chain uses TRBV19 with TRBJ1-5; 9 bases align to TRBD1. V was clipped by 4 bases and J by 5 bases; unmatched bases: 6. CDR1 is LNHDA and CDR2 is SQIVND in the germline V gene (reference sequence). CDR3 size: 15 residues. CDR3 bases: TGTGCCAGTAGTACAGACAGGGGGAGGGATCAGCCCCAGCATTTT. Translated: CASSTDRGRDQPQHF.

This clonotype has ten or more counts. The chain uses TRBV7-9 and TRBJ2-1; D possibly corresponds to TRBD2 (6 bases). The V end was cut by 3 bases, the J end by 0 bases, with 15 bases between. CDR3 size: 17 residues. Germline CDR1 is SEHNR and CDR2 is FQNEAQ (reference sequence). The CDR3 DNA is TGTGCCAGCAGCTTGTTCCGGGGGTTAAGCTCCTACAATGAGCAGTTCTTC. Its translation is CASSLFRGLSSYNEQFF.

The rearrangement uses TRBV19 and TRBJ1-1; 10 nucleotides match TRBD1. Trimming cost V 5 bases and J 4 bases; bases outside gene matches: 7. CDR1 is LNHDA and CDR2 is SQIVND in the germline V gene (reference sequence). The CDR3 has 15 residues. The CDR3 nucleotides are TGTGCCAGTAGTGGGGACAGGGGAGATGGCACTGAAGCTTTCTTT. Its protein product is CASSGDRGDGTEAFF.

This clonotype was recorded once. Just one base apart from a much larger clone, this may be a read error. The chain joins TRBV14 to TRBJ2-1; 9 bases match TRBD2. The CDR3 is 17 residues long. With V trimmed by 1 base and J by 6 bases, 10 bases remained unmatched. From germline, CDR1 is SGHDN and CDR2 FVKESK. The CDR3 nucleotides are TGTGCCAGCAGCCAAGGGTTAGGGGGCGGGAGGGCCAATGAGCAGTTCTTC. Its translation is CASSQGLGGGRANEQFF. The full variable domain, with the rest looked up from reference TRBV14 and TRBJ2-1, is EAGVTQFPSHSVIEKGQTVTLRCDPISGHDNLYWYRRVMGKEIKFLLHFVKESKQDESGMPNNRFLAERTGGTYSTLKVQPAELEDSGVYFCASSQGLGGGRANEQFFGPGTRLTVL.

This clonotype was recorded a few times. The chain recombines TRBV7-3 with TRBJ1-2, with D tentatively TRBD1 (6 bases). The CDR3 contains 14 residues. Germline V gene data show CDR1 as SGHTA and CDR2 as FQGTGA. V dropped 5 bases and J dropped 6 bases, with 16 bases sitting between them. The CDR3 is CASSQTGGRHGYTF. In DNA form, the CDR3 reads TGTGCCAGCAGCCAGACTGGGGGGCGGCATGGCTACACCTTC.

This clonotype was seen many times. The chain recombines TRBV20-1 with TRBJ2-3; 8 nucleotides match TRBD1. J lost 8 bases, V lost 6 bases, and 13 bases had no gene match. This CDR3 spans 14 amino acids. Germline assignment: CDR1 DFQATT and CDR2 SNEGSKA (reference sequence). The CDR3 loop reads CSAQNRGSTGTQYF. The CDR3 DNA sequence: TGCAGTGCCCAAAACAGGGGGTCAACGGGTACGCAGTATTTT.

The J gene is TRBJ1-4, the V gene TRBV6-1, with a weak D call TRBD1 (5 bases). The CDR3 consists of 16 residues. The germline gives CDR1 MNHNS, CDR2 SASEGT. V was pared by 5 bases and J by 3 bases, with 16 bases between. This CDR3 reads CASSFPPGGANEKLFF. CDR3 nucleotide sequence: TGTGCCAGCAGTTTTCCCCCCGGGGGGGCTAATGAAAAACTGTTTTTT.

This clonotype appeared many times. The chain employs TRBV6-2 or TRBV6-3 and TRBJ2-1, with D possibly TRBD1 on 6 matching bases. CDR1 is MNHEY, CDR2 SVGEGT, per germline. CDR3 size: 12 residues. V dropped 8 bases and J dropped 8 bases, with 13 bases sitting between them. CDR3 sequence: CASCLQGHEQFF. The CDR3 DNA reads TGTGCCAGCTGCCTTCAGGGGCATGAGCAGTTCTTC.

The chain recombines TRBV24-1 with TRBJ2-2; 11 nucleotides align to TRBD2. V trimming: 0 bases; J trimming: 4 bases; junction bases outside the gene matches: 6. From germline, CDR1 is KGHDR and CDR2 SFDVKD. The CDR3 contains 18 residues. The DNA for the CDR3 is TGTGCCACCAGTGATTTGCCACTAGCGGGAGCGGGCACCGGGGAGCTGTTTTTT. It yields the protein CATSDLPLAGAGTGELFF.

This clonotype was counted only a few times. The chain carries TRBV19 and TRBJ2-5; 8 bases map to TRBD2. Germline loops: CDR1 LNHDA, CDR2 SQIVND (reference sequence). The V gene end was trimmed by 4 bases and the J gene end by 5 bases; junction bases not matched to a gene: 15. The CDR3 has 17 residues. The DNA for the CDR3 is TGTGCCAGTAGTAGCGGAGGGACTAGTTGGAGGCAGGAGACCCAGTACTTC. Its protein product is CASSSGGTSWRQETQYF.